The rows below give T cell receptor beta chains drawn from one sample of a study of shared clonotypes between healthy human individuals. Using immunoSEQ multiplex PCR, the repertoire was profiled, and TCRdb retains in-frame clones only, with some absent. Among about a million clones listed, roughly 80% were seen once. Sequencing was done on a sample of memory CD4+ T cells from PBMCs. The source is a man between 18 and 29 years old in good health. Some clones in this sample may be carry-over from other donors' samples. Each CDR3 is given with its conserved first and last residue.

CDR3: CASTNLHRGGDTEAFF; J: TRBJ1-1; V: TRBV19
CDR3: CASSHLTFRGRNTEAFF; J: TRBJ1-1; V: TRBV4-3
CDR3: CATGSPRGTEAFF; J: TRBJ1-1; V: TRBV15
CDR3: CASSIATGRTDTQYF; J: TRBJ2-3; V: TRBV19
CDR3: CASSSPGVGTEAFF; J: TRBJ1-1; V: TRBV9
CDR3: CASSRQGSSTDTQYF; J: TRBJ2-3; V: TRBV10-1
CDR3: CAWGWETQYF; J: TRBJ2-5; V: TRBV30
CDR3: CASGDRNGYTF; J: TRBJ1-2; V: TRBV2
CDR3: CASSLVTGQETQYF; J: TRBJ2-5; V: TRBV7-2
CDR3: CASSATVTDTQYF; J: TRBJ2-3; V: TRBV19
CDR3: CASSFRADQPQHF; J: TRBJ1-5; V: TRBV7-3
CDR3: CASSPDRVGYTF; J: TRBJ1-2; V: TRBV5-1
CDR3: CASSLSSGSYEQYF; J: NA; V: TRBV7-2
CDR3: CASTSRLAGGTNTQYF; J: TRBJ2-3; V: TRBV6-6
CDR3: CASSLGEGTEAFF; J: TRBJ1-1; V: TRBV5-1
CDR3: CASSSFIGANVLTF; J: TRBJ2-6; V: TRBV6-5
CDR3: CASSGYVREANTEAFF; J: TRBJ1-1; V: TRBV6-1
CDR3: CASRQGWGTGELFF; J: TRBJ2-2; V: TRBV11-3
CDR3: CASSPQLAGGTGEQYF; J: TRBJ2-7; V: TRBV4-3
CDR3: CASSQVDGVQYEQYF; J: TRBJ2-7; V: TRBV4-2
CDR3: CASSLRGLAAGEQFF; J: TRBJ2-1; V: TRBV28
CDR3: CASRRQETQYF; J: TRBJ2-5; V: TRBV6-5
CDR3: CASTPPGTSSYEQYF; J: TRBJ2-7; V: TRBV2
CDR3: CASSGGTSGRSEQFF; J: TRBJ2-1; V: TRBV5-1
CDR3: CAWTRGGSEETQYF; J: TRBJ2-5; V: TRBV30
CDR3: CASLRAPHSYEQYF; J: TRBJ2-7; V: TRBV30
CDR3: CASSSTGNTGELFF; J: TRBJ2-2; V: TRBV11-3
CDR3: CASSKAGAGSGEQFF; J: TRBJ2-1; V: TRBV28
CDR3: CASSEVSLEQYF; J: TRBJ2-7; V: TRBV6-1
CDR3: CTIQGGYGYTF; J: TRBJ1-2; V: TRBV29-1
CDR3: CASSLRRADRDEAFF; J: TRBJ1-1; V: TRBV11-3
CDR3: CASSISGKTYEQYF; J: TRBJ2-7; V: TRBV19
CDR3: CASSALAGAYNEQFF; J: TRBJ2-1; V: TRBV7-3
CDR3: CASSPVGTGVGTEAFF; J: TRBJ1-1; V: TRBV5-1
CDR3: CASSSRQGDSNQPQHF; J: TRBJ1-5; V: TRBV18
CDR3: CASSSNPRNADTQYF; J: TRBJ2-3; V: TRBV5-1
CDR3: CASSLGPRAGMNTEAFF; J: TRBJ1-1; V: TRBV5-6
CDR3: CASSLRPSAGGVNTEAFF; J: TRBJ1-1; V: TRBV7-2
CDR3: CASSRLRQGREKLFF; J: TRBJ1-4; V: TRBV6-1
CDR3: CASSLAPGHQYNEQFF; J: TRBJ2-1; V: TRBV7-9
CDR3: CASSERGAPETQYF; J: TRBJ2-5; V: TRBV5-4
CDR3: CASSVDEDYEQYF; J: TRBJ2-7; V: TRBV9
CDR3: CATSTPNEQFF; J: TRBJ2-1; V: TRBV28